This TCR beta chain was identified during a study of blood T cell repertoires in COVID-19. Study as a whole: COVID-19 samples collected from the United States, Italy and Spain covered acute and convalescent phases. Sample material is recorded as cDNA or gDNA derived from T cells, B-cell-depleted T cells, or PBMCs.

In the original workflow: Reference gene primers were amplified, and this amplification served to estimate nucleated cell counts. Produced via immunoSEQ multiplex PCR; TCRdb's table is partial and in-frame only. V and J calls and clone size follow that table, whereas D and trimming were derived from the DNA. The top ten clones hold 15% of a sample with 150,000 or so clones, roughly 78% of them seen once. Deletions cut 3 bases from V and 5 bases from J, with 11 bases between. This CDR3 comprises 14 residues. The germline gives CDR1 LNHDA, CDR2 SQIVND (reference sequence). Sequenced input: peripheral blood. This sequence originates from a human donor with acute or convalescent COVID-19. The donor label of this sample is uncertain. The V call is TRBV19, the J call TRBJ2-1; no clear D. CDR3 sequence (DNA): TGTGCCAGTAGTATTATGGCCACAAACAATGAGCAGTTCTTC. Its translation: CASSIMATNNEQFF.